Sequencing of this T cell receptor beta chain was carried out in a study of T cell repertoires in cytomegalovirus infection. Study conclusions and caveats: Cumulated frequencies of public TCR beta families served to identify carriers of CMV plus the relevant HLA. The study found HLA-C-restricted CMV-specific TCR beta clonotypes dominating the ex vivo response.

The table lists this clonotype with a few counts. Antigen unknown. Using its own MiXCR run on the reads, TCRdb lists one record per CDR3 protein. Here the sample spans around 740,000 distinct CDR3 sequences, under 40% being singletons. This sequence originates from a human donor in good health (CMV status not recorded). Some clones in this sample may be carry-over from other donors' samples. What was sequenced was PBMCs.

Here the CDR3 DNA reads TGTGCCAGCAGCTACCCAGACCAGGGTTACTCTGGAAACACCATATATTTT. Translation gives CASSYPDQGYSGNTIYF. The chain links TRBV7-2 to TRBJ1-3; a possible D gene is TRBD1 (5 bases). This CDR3 has 17 residues. Per the germline V gene, CDR1 is SGHTA and CDR2 is FQGNSA. The V end lost 4 bases, the J end lost 0 bases, and 16 bases lay between the germline ends.